These 30 T cell receptor beta chains were sequenced from one sample in a study of T-cell memory formation after mild COVID-19. One entry per CDR3 protein results from TCRdb running MiXCR on the 5' RACE reads. This table has a few hundred thousand distinct CDR3 sequences, 25% to 30% appearing once. Source material: PBMCs or a T cell subset sorted from them (not recorded which). All receptors come from an adult woman who had mild COVID-19 (a few samples of this study predate the infection). Cell type and time point are not known.

This clonotype showed up just a few times. The chain links TRBV5-1 to TRBJ1-1, with TRBD1 matching over 9 bases. The CDR3 length is 15 residues. V lost 4 bases to trimming and J lost 0 bases; unmatched junction nucleotides: 4. Germline values: CDR1 SGHRS, CDR2 YFSETQ. CDR3 sequence (DNA): TGCGCCAGCAGCGACAGACAGGGGGTGAACACTGAAGCTTTCTTT. Protein: CASSDRQGVNTEAFF.

The V call is TRBV20-1, the J call TRBJ2-3; 8 bases agree with TRBD2. Germline loops: CDR1 DFQATT, CDR2 SNEGSKA (reference sequence). The CDR3 is 16 residues long. After removal of 0 bases from V and 1 base from J, the junction contained 6 bases not matched to a gene. The DNA for the CDR3 is TGCAGTGCTAGAGACTCACTAGCGGTCCGCACAGATACGCAGTATTTT. It yields the protein CSARDSLAVRTDTQYF.

This clonotype was recorded at least ten times. The rearrangement links TRBV7-3 to TRBJ2-5; D is tentatively TRBD1 or TRBD2 (5 bases each). Trimming shortened V by 3 bases and J by 5 bases, and 10 bases separated the two germline ends. This CDR3 contains 13 residues. Germline CDR1 and CDR2: SGHTA and FQGTGA. CDR3 DNA: TGTGCCAGCAGCTTGGGGGTCGGGGAGACCCAGTACTTC. Amino acid sequence: CASSLGVGETQYF.

The chain joins TRBV12-3 or TRBV12-4 to TRBJ1-5; D might be TRBD1 (6 bases). The length of the CDR3 is 16 residues. V was shortened by 3 bases and J by 4 bases, with 16 bases between the two germline ends. CDR3 loop: CASSFLAEGGNQPQHF. CDR3 bases: TGTGCCAGCAGTTTTTTAGCCGAAGGGGGGAATCAGCCCCAGCATTTT.

The chain combines TRBV11-2 with TRBJ1-6, with a weak D call TRBD1 (5 bases). The CDR3 runs 14 residues. The germline CDR1 and CDR2 sequences are SGHAT and FQNNGV. Trimming removed 5 bases at V and 6 bases at J, with 11 bases between. DNA for the CDR3: TGTGCCAGCAGCACCCGACAGTCTAATTCACCCCTCCACTTT. It is translated as CASSTRQSNSPLHF.

As to this clonotype: Because the CDR3 is missing its conserved closing phenylalanine or tryptophan, this is likely a read error. The chain recombines TRBV12-3 or TRBV12-4 with TRBJ1-6; D call uncertain. The CDR3 runs 12 residues. The V end lost 10 bases, the J end lost 8 bases, and 12 bases lay between the germline ends. DNA for the CDR3: TGTGCCACCGGAAAAGGTTATTCACCCCTCCACGTT. The encoded protein is CATGKGYSPLHV.

This clonotype occurred a few times. The V and J genes are TRBV9 and TRBJ2-7, with TRBD2 identical over 12 bases. Germline loops: CDR1 SGDLS, CDR2 YYNGEE. The J segment lost 2 bases and the V segment lost 0 bases, leaving 9 bases of the junction unmatched. The CDR3 totals 18 residues. The CDR3: CASSVGPSLAGGTYEQYF. The DNA for the CDR3 is TGTGCCAGCAGCGTAGGTCCCTCACTAGCGGGAGGAACCTACGAGCAGTACTTC.

The J gene is TRBJ2-3, the V gene TRBV19; D gene ambiguous. With 3 bases removed from V and 5 bases from J, the gap between germline ends came to 6 bases. Germline V CDR1 and CDR2: LNHDA, SQIVND (reference sequence). The CDR3 sequence is 12 residues long. The CDR3 nucleotides are TGTGCCAGTAGTATGTCATTAGATACGCAGTATTTT. This encodes CASSMSLDTQYF.

This clonotype was counted between two and nine times. The J gene is TRBJ2-1, the V gene TRBV7-3; D remains ambiguous. The CDR3 has 13 amino acids. Trimming shortened V by 5 bases and J by 10 bases, and 15 bases separated the two germline ends. Germline CDR1 reads SGHTA; CDR2 reads FQGTGA. The CDR3 reads CASSPGVSGEQFF. The CDR3 region has the DNA TGTGCCAGCAGCCCAGGTGTCTCCGGCGAGCAGTTCTTC.

The count of this clonotype is one. V and J are TRBV6-5 and TRBJ2-1; no clear D. There are 10 residues in the CDR3. Per germline, CDR1 MNHEY and CDR2 SVGAGI. Between the trimmed V and J ends, which lost 9 bases and 11 bases, there was a span of 11 bases. The CDR3 DNA sequence: TGTGCCAGTTCTAGTGACAAGCAGTTCTTC. Amino acids: CASSSDKQFF.

The V and J genes are TRBV11-1 and TRBJ2-1, with unresolved D. Trimming pared 2 bases from V and 5 bases from J, leaving 7 bases between. This CDR3 comprises 13 residues. Per the germline V gene, CDR1 is SGHAT and CDR2 is FQDESV (reference sequence). CDR3 amino acids: CASSLQLNNEQFF. The CDR3 coding sequence is TGTGCCAGCAGCTTACAACTTAACAATGAGCAGTTCTTC.

V usage is TRBV7-9 and J usage is TRBJ2-2, with unresolved D. V lost 1 base and J 6 bases, leaving 6 bases between the germline ends. This CDR3 contains 13 residues. Germline CDR1 is SEHNR and CDR2 is FQNEAQ (reference sequence). The CDR3 nucleotides read TGTGCCAGCAGCTTAGAATCGGCCGGGGAGCTGTTTTTT. This gives the protein CASSLESAGELFF.

V gene TRBV5-1 combines with J gene TRBJ2-5; D perhaps matches TRBD1 (6 bases). Germline V gene sequence: CDR1 SGHRS, CDR2 YFSETQ. CDR3 length: 15 residues. V was clipped by 0 bases and J by 2 bases, with 11 bases between them. In DNA form, the CDR3 reads TGCGCCAGCAGCTTGGGACACAGGGAACAAGAGACCCAGTACTTC. Residues: CASSLGHREQETQYF.

The sample holds a few counts of this clonotype. The chain employs TRBV7-8 and TRBJ2-3; 9 bases align to TRBD1. Germline V gene data show CDR1 as SGHVS and CDR2 as FQNEAQ. The CDR3 extends over 15 amino acids. J was trimmed by 5 bases and V by 1 base; bases with no gene match: 4. The CDR3: CASSLGDRAGDTQYF. The CDR3 bases are TGTGCCAGCAGCTTAGGGGACAGGGCTGGAGATACGCAGTATTTT.

This clonotype was found once. J is TRBJ2-1 and V is TRBV7-9; D could derive from TRBD1 or TRBD2 (5 bases each). The CDR3 extends over 14 amino acids. Germline assignment: CDR1 SEHNR and CDR2 FQNEAQ (reference sequence). V lost 1 base and J lost 11, with 15 bases in between. CDR3 residues: CASSLEHFGAQQFF. CDR3 DNA sequence: TGTGCCAGCAGCTTAGAGCACTTCGGGGCGCAGCAGTTCTTC.

The sample holds one count of this clonotype. The CDR3 region has the DNA TGTGCCAGCAGTGAAGAAGCCCATCAGCCCCAGCATTTT. Its translation is CASSEEAHQPQHF. The rearrangement joins TRBV2 to TRBJ1-5; no reliable D call. The V end lost 1 base, the J end lost 5 bases, and 6 bases lay between the germline ends. This CDR3 is 13 amino acids long. Germline V gene lookup returns CDR1 SNHLY and CDR2 FYNNEI.

This clonotype was detected a few times. The chain uses TRBV6-1 and TRBJ2-7; TRBD1 aligns across 10 bases. CDR1 MNHNS and CDR2 SASEGT come from the germline V gene. This CDR3 is 14 amino acids long. V lost 5 bases and J lost 6; bases outside the gene matches: 7. The CDR3, as DNA: TGTGCCAGCAGTTTAGGGACAGGGGTTCGCGAGCAGTACTTC. It specifies CASSLGTGVREQYF.

The chain combines TRBV3-1 with TRBJ2-1; 14 bases are a match to TRBD2. The CDR3 sequence is 19 residues long. Per germline, CDR1 LGHDT and CDR2 YNNKEL (reference sequence). J lost 1 base, V lost 4 bases, and 9 bases had no gene match. CDR3 protein: CASSPRFGTSGGSYNEQFF. The CDR3 DNA follows: TGTGCCAGCAGCCCTCGTTTCGGGACTAGCGGGGGTTCCTACAATGAGCAGTTCTTC.

This clonotype appeared once. This rearrangement joins TRBV11-1 to TRBJ2-5, with 10 bases identical to TRBD2. The germline V gene has CDR1 SGHAT and CDR2 FQDESV (reference sequence). The CDR3 has 16 residues. V dropped 5 bases and J dropped 1; count of bases not matched to a gene: 7. The CDR3 DNA reads as TGTGCCAGCAGCCTCGACCTAGCGGGGGTCCAAGAGACCCAGTACTTC. The encoded protein is CASSLDLAGVQETQYF.

V is TRBV4-1 and J is TRBJ1-1; possible D gene TRBD1, 6 bases. The V end lost 7 bases, the J end lost 6 bases, and 27 bases lay between the germline ends. This CDR3 contains 17 residues. The germline V gene encodes CDR1 MGHRA and CDR2 YSYEKL. CDR3 in DNA: TGCGCCAGCACCCGATCCGGGGGGCCGGGGACAAGCGCTGAAGCTTTCTTT. As protein: CASTRSGGPGTSAEAFF.

This rearrangement joins TRBV6-5 to TRBJ2-2, with 11 bases lining up with TRBD2. The CDR3 loop spans 16 amino acids. The J segment lost 4 bases and the V segment lost 4 bases, leaving 5 bases of the junction unmatched. The V gene's germline CDR1 is MNHEY and CDR2 SVGAGI. CDR3 sequence: CASSFRLAGSTGELFF. The CDR3 coding sequence is TGTGCCAGCAGTTTTCGACTAGCGGGAAGCACCGGGGAGCTGTTTTTT.

This clonotype was recorded a few times. The V call is TRBV29-1, the J call TRBJ2-3, with 10 bases identical to TRBD1. In germline, CDR1 is SQVTM, CDR2 ANQGSEA. The CDR3 length is 15 residues. The trim removed 4 bases at V and 3 bases at J, leaving 7 bases unmatched. The chain's CDR3 is CSVAPGQGRTDTQYF. The CDR3 DNA reads TGCAGCGTTGCACCGGGACAGGGGAGGACAGATACGCAGTATTTT.

This rearrangement joins TRBV5-1 to TRBJ2-1; 7 bases fit TRBD2. Germline lookup yields CDR1 SGHRS and CDR2 YFSETQ. V trimming: 4 bases; J trimming: 4 bases; junction bases outside the gene matches: 8. CDR3 length: 15 residues. CDR3 amino acids: CASSLTSGVYNEQFF. The CDR3 DNA sequence: TGCGCCAGCAGCCTCACAAGCGGGGTATACAATGAGCAGTTCTTC.

The V and J genes are TRBV5-5 and TRBJ1-2; D remains ambiguous. The CDR3 spans 14 residues. V dropped 5 bases and J dropped 3 bases, with 14 bases sitting between them. Germline V gene lookup returns CDR1 SGHKS and CDR2 YYEKEE (reference sequence). CDR3 DNA sequence: TGTGCCAGCAGGGCGGTTTCCGGAGACTATGGCTACACCTTC. It codes for CASRAVSGDYGYTF. The whole variable domain, remainder taken from reference TRBV5-5 and TRBJ1-2, is DAGVTQSPTHLIKTRGQQVTLRCSPISGHKSVSWYQQVLGQGPQFIFQYYEKEERGRGNFPDRFSARQFPNYSSELNVNALLLGDSALYLCASRAVSGDYGYTFGSGTRLTVV.

The CDR3 DNA reads TGTGCCAGCAGTTACCCGGGGGTGAGGAACACTGAAGCTTTCTTT. Protein: CASSYPGVRNTEAFF. The chain has TRBV6-5 and TRBJ1-1; tentative D call: TRBD1 (5 bases). This CDR3 has 15 residues. Germline V gene data show CDR1 as MNHEY and CDR2 as SVGAGI. Deletions cut 2 bases from V and 1 base from J, with 11 bases between.

The chain couples TRBV6-1 to TRBJ2-5, with D maybe TRBD1 (5 bases). CDR3 length equals 13 residues. Germline CDR1 and CDR2: MNHNS and SASEGT. Trimming shortened V by 5 bases and J by 3 bases, and 10 bases separated the two germline ends. DNA for the CDR3: TGTGCCAGCAGTCGACAGTCCAAAGAGACCCAGTACTTC. It is translated as CASSRQSKETQYF.

This rearrangement joins TRBV5-1 to TRBJ2-3; D is uncertain. This CDR3 has 16 residues. Germline V gene sequence: CDR1 SGHRS, CDR2 YFSETQ. The V and J ends lost 3 bases and 0 bases respectively, with 14 bases between them. CDR3 region: CASSYPPVTSTDTQYF. In DNA form, the CDR3 reads TGCGCCAGCAGCTACCCTCCGGTGACCAGCACAGATACGCAGTATTTT. Together with reference TRBV5-1 and TRBJ2-3, the CDR3 gives the full variable domain: KAGVTQTPRYLIKTRGQQVTLSCSPISGHRSVSWYQQTPGQGLQFLFEYFSETQRNKGNFPGRFSGRQFSNSRSEMNVSTLELGDSALYLCASSYPPVTSTDTQYFGPGTRLTVL.

This chain connects TRBV5-6 to TRBJ2-1; D not certain. V gave up 0 bases and J gave up 7 bases, with 14 bases separating them. Germline CDR1 is SGHDT and CDR2 is YYEEEE. The CDR3 runs to 15 residues. The CDR3 sequence is CASSLEFTSLNEQFF. The CDR3 DNA is TGTGCCAGCAGCTTGGAGTTCACCAGCTTAAATGAGCAGTTCTTC.

V and J are TRBV11-2 and TRBJ2-2, with D possibly TRBD2 on 5 matching bases. Trimming left V 10 bases short and J 10 bases short, with 10 bases between. CDR3 length: 10 amino acids. CDR1 is SGHAT and CDR2 is FQNNGV in the germline V gene. CDR3 sequence reads: CATAGVELFF. The CDR3 coding sequence is TGTGCCACGGCCGGGGTGGAGCTGTTTTTT.

The genes are TRBV4-2 and TRBJ1-6, with no clear D. Germline V lookup: CDR1 LGHNA, CDR2 YNFKEQ. With 0 bases removed from V and 4 bases from J, the gap between germline ends came to 10 bases. This CDR3 has 16 amino acids. The CDR3 loop is CASSQDALGYNSPLHF. The CDR3 DNA follows: TGTGCCAGCAGCCAAGACGCCTTGGGGTATAATTCACCCCTCCACTTT.